This T cell receptor (beta chain) originates from a study of cytomegalovirus exposure and HLA in healthy donors. Vbeta (60) and Jbeta (13) primers were used in the PCR. Clones were sequenced by immunoSEQ multiplex PCR, and TCRdb holds only the in-frame ones, with some missing. The sample has over 100,000 clones, more than 65% seen once. This CDR3 comprises 15 residues. CDR1 is ENHRY, CDR2 SYGVKD, per germline. The V and J ends lost 2 bases and 0 bases respectively, with 8 bases between them. This clone was seen a handful of times. The receptor's source is a male donor in good health and CMV-seropositive. Sequencing was performed on PBMCs. The V and J genes are TRBV10-3 and TRBJ1-5; D might be TRBD1 (5 bases). CDR3 DNA sequence: TGTGCCATCAGTGAGACGGACAATAGCAATCAGCCCCAGCATTTT. Translation: CAISETDNSNQPQHF.